This TCR beta chain was sequenced in a study of cytomegalovirus exposure and HLA in healthy donors (dated by TCRdb to between 2016 and 2019). The study in broad terms: In an earlier analysis of 587 of the donors, about 270 Gb of sequence data and 117 million unique TCR beta sequences from 180 million or so T cells were reported. An early release covering some 640 HLA-typed donors comprised approximately 300 gigabases of sequencing data and around 85 million unique TCR sequences. Of the roughly 400 genotyped donors, approximately 81% were placed in the genetic ancestry cluster associated with self-reported Caucasian donors. The study aimed to test whether signatures of past pathogen exposure could be identified by cataloging public T cell receptors. The study used immunosequencing to profile the T cell repertoires of more than 650 subjects and linked those repertoires to cytomegalovirus serostatus. Along with the roughly 610-subject first cohort, a separate validation cohort of over a hundred different subjects was used. To predict cytomegalovirus infection status, the study combined high-throughput TCR immunosequencing, statistical association of individual TCRs with disease status, and machine learning. To study patterns of TCR occurrence, a later analysis re-analyzed previously published TCR beta repertoires from 600 to 750 donors and added high-resolution HLA genotyping. The later analysis used no new phenotypic data to find candidate immune exposures, relying instead on TCR beta sequences and their occurrence across donors. In an earlier analysis of roughly 540 of the donors, high-throughput TCR beta sequencing was used to judge whether each TCR beta V gene segment behaved as functional or pseudogenic. Donor age, sex, ethnicity and CMV serostatus were compiled alongside the repertoire data. Genome-wide SNP genotypes for about 55% of the roughly 670 donors were used in a later genetic analysis, which treated that subset as a discovery cohort. Every repertoire in the discovery cohort had been generated on one and the same sequencing platform. Both class I and class II loci were covered by HLA typing, at four-digit resolution. The number of donors typed differed by locus, with roughly 629-640 for A, B, C, DRB1 and DQB1, roughly 550 for DQA1, over 600 for DPA1, and 472 for DPB1. A handful of DR-DQ haplotypes were handled as single units for association and clustering because linkage in the cohort was strong. Among a few hundred genotyped donors of the cohort, an average of 235,054 unique TCR beta nucleotide sequences were sequenced per donor, roughly 20% of them non-productive.

Looking up the germline V gene (reference sequence) yields CDR1 PRHDT and CDR2 FYEKMQ. Germline trimming amounts to 7 bases on V and 6 bases on J, with 15 as the count of junction bases outside the gene matches. From the cysteine through the phenylalanine, the CDR3 covers 16 amino acids. Here the CDR3 DNA is all that survives: 48 bases in frame from base 1. The library relied on the immunoSEQ multiplex PCR assay. For the multiplex PCR, a mixture combining 60 forward primers for TCR Vbeta segments and 13 reverse primers for TCR Jbeta segments was used. Amplification of the CDR3 region of rearranged TCR beta genes was performed with a multiplex PCR assay on genomic DNA. The amplified TCR beta libraries were sequenced on the Illumina HiSeq System as 87-base-pair reads. The authors' pipeline ran thus. In a later analysis, some 80 million unique TCR beta chains were counted across the 500 to 850 repertoires, and roughly 11 million of these chains were shared by at least two donors. Raw reads were error-corrected and collapsed into unique sequences with a nearest-neighbor algorithm that merged closely related sequences to remove PCR and sequencing errors. V, D and J gene segments were assigned by aligning CDR3 sequences to IMGT reference sequences. For a sequence to be retained, a match of at least six nucleotides to both a V gene segment and a J gene segment was required. Rearrangements were called productive when the CDR3 lacked stop codons and stayed in frame with V and J; all others were non-productive. CDR3 was defined according to IMGT convention as the region running from the second conserved V-encoded cysteine to the conserved J-encoded phenylalanine. The earlier analysis of 450 to 750 of the donors excluded any sequence lacking an unambiguous match to a single V gene segment. In an earlier analysis of 587 of the donors, a V segment was called functional when productive rearrangements were above 56.7%, and segregating when the standard deviation between donors exceeded 5%. A statistical classification framework was developed to diagnose cytomegalovirus status using the catalog of TCR beta chain sequences. A later analysis assigned V and J genes by comparing TCR nucleotide sequences with IMGT/GENE-DB human TR gene sequences. The TCRdist pipeline was used in a later analysis to assign CDR3 sequences and most-parsimonious VDJ recombination scenarios. In a later analysis, each TCR beta chain was defined by its CDR3 amino acid sequence together with its V-gene family, and reads lacking a unique V-gene family were excluded. As a way to deal with suspected cross-contamination and a sequencing artifact, a later analysis dropped hundreds of nucleotide sequences that were highly shared and had low generation probability. In a later analysis, a clonal expansion index for each public chain was calculated from normalized within-repertoire ranks of inferred template counts. Generation probabilities in a later analysis came from a VDJ recombination model fitted to out-of-frame rearrangements, and those results were checked against IGoR. In a later analysis, hypergeometric tests were used to score TCR-TCR, TCR-HLA and TCR-CMV co-occurrence, with a repertoire-size bias correction applied to TCR pairs. A later analysis estimated false discovery rates by permuting HLA or CMV assignments 20 times. In a later analysis, co-occurring TCRs were grouped using DBSCAN, with TCRdist sequence similarity added in when clustering inside HLA-allele-positive subsets. Repertoires with fewer than 30,000 or more than 120,000 public chains were left out of co-occurrence clustering, as were about five repertoires with anomalous nucleotide sharing. TCRdb limited this immuneACCESS table to in-frame rearrangements with V and J called. A share of clones is missing; checked studies link under half to unresolved V genes, and the rest is unexplained. V, J and clone size derive from that table, while D and trimming were established from the DNA sequence. The sample has approximately 150,000 clones on record, 70% to 90% of them singletons. The top ten hold about 2.5% of the sample.

In regard to this clone: Its antigen is not yet known. Base qualities are not provided; no much larger clone lies one nucleotide away.

The cohort consisted of 600 to 750 healthy bone marrow donors. Cohort members were all nominally healthy when sampled, although unrecorded immune exposures were likely present. The donor was CMV seropositive and belonged to the group of 250 to 350 seropositive cohort members. Every donor gave a peripheral blood sample, and the peripheral blood mononuclear cells from that sample were used for TCR beta sequencing. The Qiagen DNeasy Blood Extraction Kit was used to extract genomic DNA from the blood cell samples. The paper as a whole reports these results and caveats: Correlated functional status among segregating V segments might be attributable to linkage disequilibrium, but an unknown experimental factor could not be ruled out. In this cohort, only TCR beta chains were sequenced, and detectable features were limited by the absence of alpha or paired-chain data. A further reported finding was that TCR beta sequences accurately predicted the HLA-A and HLA-B alleles for most subjects in the first cohort. A later analysis found that HLA-associated TCR beta chains were more clonally expanded and had lower generation probabilities than equally common non-associated chains. Immune exposure information for the cohort was limited to CMV serostatus. When HLA alleles, especially DR and DQ, strongly co-occurred, TCR associations were difficult to assign to individual alleles. Because HLA typing was unavailable for some donors at each locus, only the typed subset was used in association tests. A later analysis reported that several top co-occurrence clusters appeared linked to parvovirus B19, influenza, CMV and Epstein-Barr virus. In a later analysis, the rate of TCR association differed among HLA loci, with DRB1 alleles having the most associated TCRs and HLA-C alleles having the fewest. In a later genetic analysis, a missense DCLRE1C variant was associated with V-gene and J-gene trimming of TCR beta chains, and the association was replicated in an independent cohort. Some IMGT-functional V segments, including TRBV6-2 and TRBV6-3, could not be distinguished by the 87-base-pair reads and were therefore excluded. The earlier analysis of 450 to 700 of the donors excluded some 15 rarely observed V segments, including chromosome 9 orphons, because counts were too low. The classifier was reported to diagnose cytomegalovirus status with high specificity and sensitivity in both the original and validation cohorts. Most TCR sequences were seen in very few donors, while some public TCRs were found in many individuals. Roughly uniform sequencing depth across donors was assumed in presence/absence analyses, although this assumption may not hold. Broadly in line with IMGT annotations, most TCR beta V segments showed up in productive rearrangements about 90% or about 30% of the time in an earlier analysis of 587 of the donors. In a later genetic analysis, fewer N-insertions in productive TCRs were reported among donors in an Asian-associated ancestry cluster than the roughly 700-donor mean. The study gave a list of more than 150 TCR beta chains associated with cytomegalovirus. The authors suggested that the approach could potentially be generalized to other disease states and immunological phenotypes. In vitro tests confirmed that a few of the cytomegalovirus-associated TCR beta chains recognize cytomegalovirus antigens. In a later analysis, over 15,000 TCR beta sequences were associated with specific HLA alleles at a false discovery rate of 0.05. According to a later analysis, most CMV-associated TCR beta chains appeared to be HLA-restricted, and the HLA associations seemed to be driven largely by CMV exposure. A cluster of highly shared sequence variants was judged likely to be a technical artifact of the sequencing pipeline.

The clonotype comes from a man aged 30-40 years in good health and CMV-seropositive. The material sequenced was PBMCs. The sequence links TRBV13 to TRBJ2-1; the junction holds 7 bases that match TRBD2. The base sequence is TGTGCCAGCAAGGCCCCCCTTGCGGGAGTACTCAATGAGCAGTTCTTC. The translation is CASKAPLAGVLNEQFF.